The source of this T cell receptor beta chain is a study of T-cell memory formation after mild COVID-19. Study summary: Across donors, TCR clusters were largely donor specific.

Study-wide findings and caveats: CD4+ clones that contracted lay mainly in CM and EM; CD8+ ones lay in EMRA. Later expanders leaned toward CD4+, whereas clones contracting from day 15 to 85 were balanced CD4/CD8.

The V end lost 0 bases, the J end lost 1 base, and 10 bases lay between the germline ends. The CDR3 is made up of 15 amino acids. The V gene's germline CDR1 is GTSNPN and CDR2 SVGIG (reference sequence). This clonotype was observed a few times. No antigen is known for it. TCRdb independently ran MiXCR on the 5' RACE reads; one entry per CDR3 protein. The table records over 450,000 distinct CDR3 sequences, over 20% of them present only once. The sequence came from an adult woman who had mild COVID-19 (a few samples of this study predate the infection). Cell type and time point are not known. J is TRBJ2-1 and V is TRBV30; D is unresolved. The sample comprised PBMCs or a T cell subset sorted from them (not recorded which). The CDR3 nucleotides are TGTGCCTGGAGTGTCCTTGGTGGGTCCTACAATGAGCAGTTCTTC. Protein product: CAWSVLGGSYNEQFF.